The T cell receptor beta chain described here comes from a study of shared clonotypes between healthy human individuals. In the study overall: CD4 naive cells filled three plates per donor, CD4 memory three, CD8 naive two and CD8 memory one. Study results and limitations: Donors were few, which limited the genetic and exposure-history diversity represented. Sequencing depth was predicted to influence how clonotypes are shared among donors.

On this clone itself: Its target is not known.

The V end was cut by 5 bases, the J end by 4 bases, with 11 bases between. Germline CDR1 MNHEY, CDR2 SVGAGI. The CDR3 runs 13 residues. Some clones are missing from TCRdb's copy, which holds only in-frame ones; the method was immunoSEQ multiplex PCR. The table lists 900,000 to 1,200,000 clones, around 82% of them singletons. Sequencing input: memory CD4+ T cells from PBMCs. Subset specified: CD45RA-negative fraction. The receptor was derived from a man aged 18 to 29 in good health. Some clones in this sample may be carry-over from other donors' samples. This sequence joins TRBV6-5 and TRBJ1-1; maybe TRBD1 (5 bases). Written as DNA, the CDR3 is TGTGCCAGCAGTCGCAGGGTTCCCACTGAAGCTTTCTTT. Translation: CASSRRVPTEAFF.